This paragraph reports one TCR beta chain. Its antigen is not identified. The V end lost 10 bases, the J end lost 6 bases, and 18 bases lay between the germline ends. The germline V gene encodes CDR1 ENHRY and CDR2 SYGVKD. This CDR3 has 14 residues. Memory CD4+ cells were the fraction left after CD45RA+ naive selection. Profiling relied on immunoSEQ multiplex PCR, and the TCRdb table lists in-frame clones only, not all of them. The sample contains roughly 1,000,000 clones, around 82% of which appear only once. The data stem from a study of shared clonotypes between healthy human individuals. Findings and limits, study-wide: Naive subsets, compared against memory subsets, generally had larger estimated richness values. Since donors were few, the genetic and exposure-history diversity represented was limited.

The sequence derives from a man aged 18-30 years in good health. Some clones in this sample may be carry-over from other donors' samples. Sequenced material: memory CD4+ T cells from PBMCs. Subset indicated: CD45RA-negative fraction. V is TRBV10-3 and J is TRBJ2-2, with D possibly being TRBD2 (6 bases). The chain's CDR3 is CATAGTLSAGELFF. The CDR3 DNA sequence: TGTGCCACCGCCGGGACTCTATCGGCCGGGGAGCTGTTTTTT.